This section outlines one T cell receptor beta chain sequence together with its context. Its antigen is unknown. These data come from a study of blood T cells in healthy people across ages. Study outcomes and limitations: The unsorted PBMCs prevented any conclusive comparison of naive versus antigen-experienced cells.

V lost 2 bases and J 5 bases, leaving 16 bases between the germline ends. CDR1 and CDR2 (germline): SGHAT, FQNNGV. The CDR3 totals 16 residues. Then a second PCR, running about 6 to 12 cycles, was carried out with a sample-barcoded 5' primer and a J-beta primer mix. Via MiXCR, TCRdb re-called the 5' RACE reads, giving one row per CDR3 protein. This sample has hundreds of thousands of distinct CDR3 sequences, with roughly a quarter found just once. These same data were also listed under a study on T cells of mothers and their children. This second report adds: The authors detected no persistent microchimeric T cell clones.

This clonotype originated in a boy aged 2 to 10 in good health. The source material was blood. The J gene is TRBJ2-1, the V gene TRBV11-2, with D possibly TRBD1 on 5 matching bases. For the CDR3, the DNA is TGTGCCAGCAGCTTAAAGGGGCTTACTTTGAACAATGAGCAGTTCTTC. Protein product: CASSLKGLTLNNEQFF. The whole variable domain, remainder taken from reference TRBV11-2 and TRBJ2-1, is EAGVAQSPRYKIIEKRQSVAFWCNPISGHATLYWYQQILGQGPKLLIQFQNNGVVDDSQLPKDRFSAERLKGVDSTLKIQPAKLEDSAVYLCASSLKGLTLNNEQFFGPGTRLTVL.